The TCR beta chain under discussion was sequenced for a study of blood T cell repertoires in COVID-19. As handled by the study authors: For nucleated cells, counts were estimated from reference gene primer amplification. Sequenced by immunoSEQ multiplex PCR; TCRdb stores in-frame clones only, minus some. V and J calls and clone size are those listed in that table; D and trimming were worked out from the DNA. The table shows under 300,000 clones, with just over 85% occurring only once. The CDR3 sequence is 14 residues long. CDR1 is LNHDA, CDR2 SQIVND, per germline (reference sequence). The ends lost 7 bases at V and 1 base at J; junction bases unmatched: 6.

The chain employs TRBV19 and TRBJ1-2; 7 positions agree with TRBD1. Sample: PBMCs or T cells enriched from blood (not recorded which). This receptor was obtained from a man between 18 and 29 years old who had recovered from COVID-19. The CDR3 coding sequence is TGTGCCAGTACCCGGACAGGATTTAACTATGGCTACACCTTC. Protein sequence: CASTRTGFNYGYTF. Complete variable domain (other parts from reference TRBV19 and TRBJ1-2): DGGITQSPKYLFRKEGQNVTLSCEQNLNHDAMYWYRQDPGQGLRLIYYSQIVNDFQKGDIAEGYSVSREKKESFPLTVTSAQKNPTAFYLCASTRTGFNYGYTFGSGTRLTVV.